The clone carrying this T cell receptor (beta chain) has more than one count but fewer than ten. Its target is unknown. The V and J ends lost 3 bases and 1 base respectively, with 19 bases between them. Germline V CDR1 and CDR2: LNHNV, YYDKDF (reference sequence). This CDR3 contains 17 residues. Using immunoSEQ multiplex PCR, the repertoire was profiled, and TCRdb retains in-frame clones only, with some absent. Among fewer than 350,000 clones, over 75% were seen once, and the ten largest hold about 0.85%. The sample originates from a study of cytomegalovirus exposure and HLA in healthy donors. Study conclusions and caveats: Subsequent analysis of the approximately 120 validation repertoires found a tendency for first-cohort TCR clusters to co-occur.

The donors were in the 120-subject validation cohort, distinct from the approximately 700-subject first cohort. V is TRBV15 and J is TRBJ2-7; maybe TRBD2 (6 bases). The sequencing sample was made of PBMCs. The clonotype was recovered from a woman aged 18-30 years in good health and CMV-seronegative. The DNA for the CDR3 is TGTGCCACCAGCAGCCCGGGCGCGGGGAGGTATTCCTACGAGCAGTACTTC. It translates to CATSSPGAGRYSYEQYF.